Listed below are T cell receptor beta chains from one sample, sequenced in a study of blood T cells in healthy people across ages. TCRdb used MiXCR to reprocess the 5' RACE reads, holding one entry per CDR3 protein. The sample records roughly 700,000 distinct CDR3 sequences, around 32% being singletons. The sample taken for sequencing was blood. The receptors shown here come from a woman aged 80 or older in good health. Both conserved end residues are part of each CDR3. D genes are given only for firm matches. Clone size is shown for a subset of rows, as once, few, many or a class of expanded clone.

cdr3_nt: TGCGCCAGCAGCCCAGGGGGCTGGAATGAAAATGTGCAGTACTTC
cdr3_aa: CASSPGGWNENVQYF
clone_size: .
j_call: TRBJ2-7
v_call: TRBV5-1
d_call: TRBD1

cdr3_nt: TGTGCCAGCAGTTTAGGGGCAGGGGGCGCGGTTCAGGGCTACACCTTC
cdr3_aa: CASSLGAGGAVQGYTF
clone_size: .
j_call: TRBJ1-2
v_call: TRBV28
d_call: TRBD1

cdr3_nt: TGCGCCAGCAGCCAAACTTCCTACAATGAGCAGTTCTTC
cdr3_aa: CASSQTSYNEQFF
clone_size: many
j_call: TRBJ2-1
v_call: TRBV4-3
d_call: .

cdr3_nt: TGTGCCAGCAGGAAGGTGGGGGGGAACACTGAAGCTTTCTTT
cdr3_aa: CASRKVGGNTEAFF
clone_size: .
j_call: TRBJ1-1
v_call: TRBV9
d_call: .

cdr3_nt: TGTGCCAGCAGTCCTACGCGCGGGGATAACTATGGCTACACCTTC
cdr3_aa: CASSPTRGDNYGYTF
clone_size: few
j_call: TRBJ1-2
v_call: TRBV2
d_call: .

cdr3_nt: TGTGCCAGCAGTGGAACTAGCGGGGGGGCCTCTGAGCAGTTCTTC
cdr3_aa: CASSGTSGGASEQFF
clone_size: .
j_call: TRBJ2-1
v_call: TRBV6-1
d_call: TRBD2

cdr3_nt: TGTGCCAGCAGCTCCACATTGGGCACTGAAGCTTTCTTT
cdr3_aa: CASSSTLGTEAFF
clone_size: .
j_call: TRBJ1-1
v_call: TRBV7-2
d_call: .

cdr3_nt: TGTGCCACCAGTGACCGACAGCCTCCCCTCGCAGATACGCAGTATTTT
cdr3_aa: CATSDRQPPLADTQYF
clone_size: many
j_call: TRBJ2-3
v_call: TRBV24-1
d_call: .

cdr3_nt: TGCGCCAGCAGCTTGGCTAGCGGGTCCCCAAATGAGCAGTTCTTC
cdr3_aa: CASSLASGSPNEQFF
clone_size: many
j_call: TRBJ2-1
v_call: TRBV5-1
d_call: TRBD2

cdr3_nt: TGCGCCAGCAGCTTGGCCGTCCCGGGGAGCACCGGGGAGCTGTTTTTT
cdr3_aa: CASSLAVPGSTGELFF
clone_size: few
j_call: TRBJ2-2
v_call: TRBV5-1
d_call: .

cdr3_nt: TGTGCCTGGAGTCGTACCCCGGGACAGGGGGTGCTAAAAGCTTTCTTT
cdr3_aa: CAWSRTPGQGVLKAFF
clone_size: .
j_call: TRBJ1-1
v_call: TRBV30
d_call: TRBD1

cdr3_nt: TGTGCCAGCAGCATGGGACTAGCGGAGTTGGGTGAGCAGTTCTTC
cdr3_aa: CASSMGLAELGEQFF
clone_size: .
j_call: TRBJ2-1
v_call: TRBV7-9
d_call: TRBD2

cdr3_nt: TGCGCCAGCAGCCAAGAAATAGGGGGCACTGAAGCTTTCTTT
cdr3_aa: CASSQEIGGTEAFF
clone_size: many
j_call: TRBJ1-1
v_call: TRBV4-3
d_call: .

cdr3_nt: TGTGCCAGCAGTGATTTGTCAGAAAACTATGGCTACACCTTC
cdr3_aa: CASSDLSENYGYTF
clone_size: few
j_call: TRBJ1-2
v_call: TRBV2
d_call: .

cdr3_nt: TGTGCCAGCAGTGAATGGTCTGGTGGGGTGGCCAAAAACATTCAGTACTTC
cdr3_aa: CASSEWSGGVAKNIQYF
clone_size: many
j_call: TRBJ2-4
v_call: TRBV6-1
d_call: .

cdr3_nt: TGCGCCAGCAGCCTCGTAGCGGGGAATTACAATGAGCAGTTCTTC
cdr3_aa: CASSLVAGNYNEQFF
clone_size: .
j_call: TRBJ2-1
v_call: TRBV4-1
d_call: TRBD2

cdr3_nt: TGTGCCAGCAGCCGTATAGGGGGACGCGGAGATACGCAGTATTTT
cdr3_aa: CASSRIGGRGDTQYF
clone_size: .
j_call: TRBJ2-3
v_call: TRBV28
d_call: .

cdr3_nt: TGTGCCAGCAGCGCAGGACGTGAAAATGAGCAGTTCTTC
cdr3_aa: CASSAGRENEQFF
clone_size: .
j_call: TRBJ2-1
v_call: TRBV7-3
d_call: .

cdr3_nt: TGCGCCAGCAGCTTGCAGGGGCAGGGGGAAAAACTGTTTTTT
cdr3_aa: CASSLQGQGEKLFF
clone_size: few
j_call: TRBJ1-4
v_call: TRBV5-1
d_call: .

cdr3_nt: TGCGCCAGCAGCCCGGGCCTTCTTGAAGCCAACGTCCTGACTTTC
cdr3_aa: CASSPGLLEANVLTF
clone_size: many
j_call: TRBJ2-6
v_call: TRBV5-1
d_call: .

cdr3_nt: TGCGCCAGCAGCTCGCATGGAGCTAGCGGGGGGGGAGAGACCCAGTACTTC
cdr3_aa: CASSSHGASGGGETQYF
clone_size: many
j_call: TRBJ2-5
v_call: TRBV5-1
d_call: TRBD2

cdr3_nt: TGTGCCAGCAGCTTAGAAGGGACAGACACCGGGGAGCTGTTTTTT
cdr3_aa: CASSLEGTDTGELFF
clone_size: few
j_call: TRBJ2-2
v_call: TRBV7-9
d_call: TRBD1

cdr3_nt: TGCGCCAGCAGCTTGGCCGGGACAGTTCCATCCACTGAAGCTTTCTTT
cdr3_aa: CASSLAGTVPSTEAFF
clone_size: .
j_call: TRBJ1-1
v_call: TRBV5-1
d_call: TRBD1

cdr3_nt: TGCGCCAGCAGCCAAGATTTCGCATCCAGGCCCCAGCATTTT
cdr3_aa: CASSQDFASRPQHF
clone_size: .
j_call: TRBJ1-5
v_call: TRBV4-3
d_call: .

cdr3_nt: TGTGCCAGTAGTCGACACTCCGAGCAGTACTTC
cdr3_aa: CASSRHSEQYF
clone_size: .
j_call: TRBJ2-7
v_call: TRBV7-8
d_call: .